The clone carrying this T cell receptor beta chain was counted between two and nine times. The antigen is not known. The data stem from a study of response to subunit inactivated influenza vaccine. CDR1 is SGHDT, CDR2 YYEEEE, per germline. The CDR3 runs 17 residues. Trimming left V 3 bases short and J 0 bases short, with 16 bases between. A single record per CDR3 protein comes from TCRdb applying MiXCR to the RT-PCR reads. The data contain 490,000 or so distinct CDR3 sequences, approximately 7.7% of them singletons. Regarding the study as a whole: Researchers suggested that each seasonal influenza vaccination recruits few new T cells.

This clonotype originated in a man in his fifties or sixties who received an inactivated influenza vaccine. The rearrangement uses TRBV5-6 and TRBJ2-1; D is possibly TRBD2 (6 bases). The material was PBMCs from blood, obtained less than 30 months after vaccination. CDR3 sequence: CASSSEGVPSSYNEQFF. The DNA of the CDR3 is TGTGCCAGCAGCTCGGAGGGAGTCCCCAGCTCCTACAATGAGCAGTTCTTC.